In its sample, the clone carrying this T cell receptor (beta chain) was seen many times. The target antigen is unknown. These data come from a study of T cells after yellow fever vaccination. Study outcomes and limitations: Contamination of FACS-sorted repertoires by abundant clonotypes from the bulk population could occur. It was the secondary response that reached its peak faster, day 5 versus 15, but it was weaker.

CDR3 length equals 16 residues. Germline CDR1 reads KGHSH; CDR2 reads LQKENI. V dropped 2 bases and J dropped 7; count of bases not matched to a gene: 8. Template-switching 5'RACE yielded the TCR cDNA; a universal primer site and UMIs were added in the process. One entry per CDR3 protein, called by TCRdb with MiXCR from the 5' RACE reads. The sample yields approximately 340,000 distinct CDR3 sequences, 8% to 10% seen once. The sequence derives from a man in his late teens or twenties who received the YFV17D yellow fever vaccine. This chain uses TRBV18 with TRBJ2-1; 10 nucleotides agree with TRBD2. This sample comprised PBMCs, obtained on the day of the first yellow fever vaccination. The CDR3 region is CASSPSLAGGKNEQFF. As DNA, the CDR3 is TGTGCCAGCTCACCATCCTTAGCGGGGGGTAAGAATGAGCAGTTCTTC.